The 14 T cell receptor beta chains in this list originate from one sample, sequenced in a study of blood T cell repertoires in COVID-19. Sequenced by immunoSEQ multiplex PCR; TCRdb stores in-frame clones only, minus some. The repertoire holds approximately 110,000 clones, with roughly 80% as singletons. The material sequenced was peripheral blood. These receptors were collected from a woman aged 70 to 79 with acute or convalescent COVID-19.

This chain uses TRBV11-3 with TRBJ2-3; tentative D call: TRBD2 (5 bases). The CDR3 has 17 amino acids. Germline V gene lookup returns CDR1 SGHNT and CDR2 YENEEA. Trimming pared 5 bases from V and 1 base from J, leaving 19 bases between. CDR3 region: CASSNDVTGRGTDTQYF. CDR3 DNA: TGTGCCAGCAGCAACGACGTTACGGGAAGGGGCACAGATACGCAGTATTTT.

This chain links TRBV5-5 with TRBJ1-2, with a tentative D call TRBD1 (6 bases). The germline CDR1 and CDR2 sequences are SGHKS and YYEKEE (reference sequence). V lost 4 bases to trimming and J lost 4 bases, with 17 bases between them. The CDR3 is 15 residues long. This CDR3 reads CASSPRGADLYGYTF. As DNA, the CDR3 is TGTGCCAGCAGCCCCAGGGGCGCCGACCTCTATGGCTACACCTTC.

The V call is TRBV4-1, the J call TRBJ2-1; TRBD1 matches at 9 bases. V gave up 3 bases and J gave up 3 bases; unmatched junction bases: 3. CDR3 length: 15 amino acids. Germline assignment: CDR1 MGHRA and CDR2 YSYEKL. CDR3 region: CASSQTGGVYNEQFF. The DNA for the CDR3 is TGCGCCAGCAGCCAGACAGGGGGTGTCTACAATGAGCAGTTCTTC.

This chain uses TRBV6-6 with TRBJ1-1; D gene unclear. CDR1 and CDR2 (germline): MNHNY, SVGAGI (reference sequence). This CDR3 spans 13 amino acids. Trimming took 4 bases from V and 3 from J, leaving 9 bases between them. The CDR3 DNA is TGTGCCAGCAGTTGGAGGACGGACACTGAAGCTTTCTTT. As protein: CASSWRTDTEAFF.

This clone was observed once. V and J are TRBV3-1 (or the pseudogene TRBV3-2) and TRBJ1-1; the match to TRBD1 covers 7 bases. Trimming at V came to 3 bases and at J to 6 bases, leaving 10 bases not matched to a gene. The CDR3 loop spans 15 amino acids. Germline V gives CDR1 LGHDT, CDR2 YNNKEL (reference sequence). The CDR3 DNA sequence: TGTGCCAGCAGCCAGGCCGACAGGGTGAGACCTGAAGCTTTCTTT. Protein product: CASSQADRVRPEAFF.

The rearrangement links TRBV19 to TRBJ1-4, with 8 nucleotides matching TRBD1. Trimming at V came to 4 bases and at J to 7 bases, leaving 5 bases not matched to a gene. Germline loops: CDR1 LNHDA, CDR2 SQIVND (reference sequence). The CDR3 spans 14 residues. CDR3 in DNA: TGTGCCAGTAGTACCCAGGGGGCGCGTGAAAAACTGTTTTTT. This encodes CASSTQGAREKLFF.

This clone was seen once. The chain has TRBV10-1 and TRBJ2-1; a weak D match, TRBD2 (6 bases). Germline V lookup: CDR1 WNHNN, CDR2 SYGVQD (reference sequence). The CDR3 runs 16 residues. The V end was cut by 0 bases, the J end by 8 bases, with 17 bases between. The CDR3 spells CASSESGRGILDEQFF. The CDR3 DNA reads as TGCGCCAGCAGTGAGTCGGGGCGGGGAATCCTTGATGAGCAGTTCTTC.

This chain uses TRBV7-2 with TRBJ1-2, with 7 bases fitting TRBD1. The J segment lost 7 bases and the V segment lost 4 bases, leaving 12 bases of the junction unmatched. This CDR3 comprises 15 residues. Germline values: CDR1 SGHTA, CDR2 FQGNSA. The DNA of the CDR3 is TGTGCCAGCAGCTCTTATACAGGGGTCCCTACTGGCTACACCTTC. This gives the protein CASSSYTGVPTGYTF.

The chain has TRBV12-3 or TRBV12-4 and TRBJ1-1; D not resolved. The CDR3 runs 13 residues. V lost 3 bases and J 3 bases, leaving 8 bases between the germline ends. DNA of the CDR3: TGTGCCAGCAGTTTGTTTTCCGACACTGAAGCTTTCTTT. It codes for CASSLFSDTEAFF.

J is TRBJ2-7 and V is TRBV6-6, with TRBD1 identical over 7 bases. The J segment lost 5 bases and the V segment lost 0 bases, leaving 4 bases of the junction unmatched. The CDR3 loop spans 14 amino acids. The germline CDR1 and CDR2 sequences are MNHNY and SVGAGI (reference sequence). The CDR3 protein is CASSYSGQIHEQYF. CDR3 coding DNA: TGTGCCAGCAGTTACTCGGGACAGATCCACGAGCAGTACTTC.

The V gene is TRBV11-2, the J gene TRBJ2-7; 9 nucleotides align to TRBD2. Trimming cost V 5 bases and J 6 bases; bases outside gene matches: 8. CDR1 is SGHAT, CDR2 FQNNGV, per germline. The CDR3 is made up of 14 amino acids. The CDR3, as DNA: TGTGCCAGCAGCGCCCTAGGGACTAGCCCCGAGCAGTACTTC. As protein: CASSALGTSPEQYF. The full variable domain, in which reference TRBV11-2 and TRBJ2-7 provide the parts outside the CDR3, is EAGVAQSPRYKIIEKRQSVAFWCNPISGHATLYWYQQILGQGPKLLIQFQNNGVVDDSQLPKDRFSAERLKGVDSTLKIQPAKLEDSAVYLCASSALGTSPEQYFGPGTRLTVT.

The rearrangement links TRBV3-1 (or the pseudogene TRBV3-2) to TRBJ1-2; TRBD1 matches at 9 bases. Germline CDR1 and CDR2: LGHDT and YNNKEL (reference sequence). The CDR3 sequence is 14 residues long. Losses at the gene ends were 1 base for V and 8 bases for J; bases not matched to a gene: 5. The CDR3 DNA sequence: TGTGCCAGCAGCCAAGCCGGGACAGGGAACGGCTACACCTTC. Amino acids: CASSQAGTGNGYTF.

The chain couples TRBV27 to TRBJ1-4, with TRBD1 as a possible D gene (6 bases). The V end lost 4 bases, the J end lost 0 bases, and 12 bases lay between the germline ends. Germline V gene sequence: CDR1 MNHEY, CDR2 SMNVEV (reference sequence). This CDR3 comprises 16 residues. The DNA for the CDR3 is TGTGCCAGCAGTTCAGACAGGAACCCAACTAATGAAAAACTGTTTTTT. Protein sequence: CASSSDRNPTNEKLFF.

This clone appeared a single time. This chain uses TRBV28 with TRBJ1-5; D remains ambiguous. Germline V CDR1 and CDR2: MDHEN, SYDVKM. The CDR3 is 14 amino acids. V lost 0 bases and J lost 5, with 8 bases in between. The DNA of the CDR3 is TGTGCCAGCAGTTTATGGTTGGGAGATCAGCCCCAGCATTTT. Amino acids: CASSLWLGDQPQHF. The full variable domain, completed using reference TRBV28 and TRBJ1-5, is DVKVTQSSRYLVKRTGEKVFLECVQDMDHENMFWYRQDPGLGLRLIYFSYDVKMKEKGDIPEGYSVSREKKERFSLILESASTNQTSMYLCASSLWLGDQPQHFGDGTRLSIL.